This entry lists 20 T cell receptor beta chains sequenced from one sample in a study of blood T cell repertoires in COVID-19. Profiled with immunoSEQ multiplex PCR; TCRdb holds only in-frame clones, not every one. Among 200,000 to 250,000 clones listed, around nine tenths were seen once. Sample: peripheral blood. These receptors all stem from a woman aged 40 to 50 who had recovered from COVID-19.

The genes are TRBV30 and TRBJ1-6; D is unclear. Trimming took off 0 bases at V and 8 bases at J, with 11 bases between the two ends. Germline values: CDR1 GTSNPN, CDR2 SVGIG (reference sequence). This CDR3 contains 14 residues. The CDR3 DNA reads as TGTGCCTGGAGTGTAATTTTAGTCGATTCACCCCTCCACTTT. This sequence encodes CAWSVILVDSPLHF.

The rearrangement joins TRBV2 to TRBJ2-2; 8 bases are a match to TRBD1. There are 15 residues in the CDR3. J gave up 1 base and V 6 bases, and 4 bases lay outside the gene matches. The germline V gene encodes CDR1 SNHLY and CDR2 FYNNEI. The CDR3 region has the DNA TGTGCCAGCAGCCCGGACAGGGTGAACACCGGGGAGCTGTTTTTT. Translation: CASSPDRVNTGELFF.

The chain employs TRBV5-1 and TRBJ2-2; no reliable D call. The CDR3 is 14 amino acids. The V and J ends lost 4 bases and 3 bases respectively, with 10 bases between them. Germline assignment: CDR1 SGHRS and CDR2 YFSETQ. CDR3 bases: TGCGCCAGCAGCCACGACTCGTACACCGGGGAGCTGTTTTTT. Translated, it gives CASSHDSYTGELFF. The entire variable domain, with the rest obtained from reference TRBV5-1 and TRBJ2-2, is as follows: KAGVTQTPRYLIKTRGQQVTLSCSPISGHRSVSWYQQTPGQGLQFLFEYFSETQRNKGNFPGRFSGRQFSNSRSEMNVSTLELGDSALYLCASSHDSYTGELFFGEGSRLTVL.

This chain joins TRBV5-1 and TRBJ2-3; 7 nucleotides line up with TRBD2. With V trimmed by 7 bases and J by 4 bases, 12 bases remained unmatched. In germline, CDR1 is SGHRS, CDR2 YFSETQ. The CDR3 has 15 residues. The CDR3 sequence: CASRRERGGPDTQYF. In DNA form, the CDR3 reads TGCGCCAGCCGCCGAGAGCGGGGTGGGCCAGATACGCAGTATTTT.

J is TRBJ2-7 and V is TRBV5-1; TRBD1 is a possible D gene (7 bases). Germline V gene sequence: CDR1 SGHRS, CDR2 YFSETQ. Trimming pared 5 bases from V and 0 bases from J, leaving 9 bases between. CDR3 length: 13 amino acids. CDR3 sequence reads: CASRRDSSYEQYF. Here the CDR3 DNA reads TGCGCCAGCAGGCGGGACAGCTCCTACGAGCAGTACTTC.

This chain uses TRBV5-8 with TRBJ1-6, with D perhaps matching TRBD1 (5 bases). The CDR3 has 15 amino acids. Trimming removed 1 base at V and 10 bases at J, with 15 bases between. Per the germline V gene, CDR1 is SGHTS and CDR2 is YDEGEE. The CDR3 sequence: CASSLYGGDGSPLHF. The CDR3 DNA sequence: TGTGCCAGCAGCTTGTACGGAGGGGATGGCTCACCCCTCCACTTT.

The J gene is TRBJ2-5, the V gene TRBV5-1; TRBD1 aligns across 7 bases. Germline-derived CDR1 and CDR2 are SGHRS and YFSETQ. This CDR3 is built from 14 residues. V lost 3 bases, J lost 6 bases, and 8 bases stayed unmatched. CDR3 bases: TGCGCCAGCAGCTCATCACAGGGGCGGCAGACCCAGTACTTC. Encoded protein: CASSSSQGRQTQYF.

The chain has TRBV7-2 and TRBJ1-3; D possibly corresponds to TRBD1 (6 bases). Between the trimmed V and J ends, which lost 1 base and 2 bases, there was a span of 9 bases. The germline CDR1 and CDR2 sequences are SGHTA and FQGNSA. The CDR3 extends over 15 amino acids. The CDR3 bases are TGTGCCAGCAGCTTAGGGGCAGGGGCTGGAAACACCATATATTTT. It codes for CASSLGAGAGNTIYF.

The gene calls are TRBV28 and TRBJ2-7, with 9 positions matching TRBD2. Unmatched junction bases numbered 13, after V lost 7 bases and J lost 3 bases. Germline values: CDR1 MDHEN, CDR2 SYDVKM. The CDR3 is 16 residues long. CDR3 sequence (DNA): TGTGCCAGCAAAAACTCACTGCGGGGGGGTATCTACGAGCAGTACTTC. The encoded protein is CASKNSLRGGIYEQYF.

The chain couples TRBV7-6 to TRBJ2-1; 8 positions match TRBD2. The germline V gene encodes CDR1 SGHVS and CDR2 FNYEAQ. The V segment lost 3 bases and the J segment 4 bases; nucleotides outside the gene matches: 5. The CDR3 is 15 amino acids. CDR3 bases: TGTGCCAGCAGCTTCCCTCGGGAGGGATACAATGAGCAGTTCTTC. Translation gives CASSFPREGYNEQFF.

The J gene is TRBJ2-3, the V gene TRBV6-2 or TRBV6-3; 9 nucleotides line up with TRBD1. CDR1 is MNHEY and CDR2 is SVGEGT in the germline V gene. J gave up 2 bases and V 6 bases, and 12 bases lay outside the gene matches. The CDR3 runs to 17 residues. The CDR3 nucleotides read TGTGCCAGCAGCCGAGGACAGGGGATACGGAACACAGATACGCAGTATTTT. This gives the protein CASSRGQGIRNTDTQYF.

The chain links TRBV9 to TRBJ1-6; D is ambiguous. Per germline, CDR1 SGDLS and CDR2 YYNGEE. The length of the CDR3 is 16 residues. Trimming removed 4 bases at V and 7 bases at J, with 18 bases between. DNA for the CDR3: TGTGCCAGCAGCCCCCGAGAGGGCAGTAGAAATTCACCCCTCCACTTT. Residues: CASSPREGSRNSPLHF.

This clone was detected once. This chain links TRBV7-2 with TRBJ2-1, with D possibly matching TRBD2 (6 bases). The V end was cut by 2 bases, the J end by 10 bases, with 12 bases between. CDR1 and CDR2 (germline): SGHTA, FQGNSA. This CDR3 has 13 residues. The CDR3 protein is CASSLMQAGEQFF. The CDR3 coding sequence is TGTGCCAGCAGCTTAATGCAAGCGGGCGAGCAGTTCTTC.

The chain uses TRBV5-1 and TRBJ2-2; D is perhaps TRBD2 (6 bases). This CDR3 contains 20 residues. Germline V gene sequence: CDR1 SGHRS, CDR2 YFSETQ. The germline V and J ends were trimmed by 0 bases and 6 bases, with 27 bases remaining between them. This CDR3 reads CASSLVFVGGRSPRSGELFF. Here the CDR3 DNA reads TGCGCCAGCAGCTTGGTCTTCGTGGGGGGTCGATCCCCCAGGTCCGGGGAGCTGTTTTTT.

CDR3 sequence (DNA): TGTGCCAGTAGTATTGAAGGGGGCGGCTACGAGCAGTACTTC. Protein: CASSIEGGGYEQYF. This chain uses TRBV19 with TRBJ2-7, with 7 bases fitting TRBD1. CDR1 and CDR2 from the germline V gene are LNHDA and SQIVND (reference sequence). V lost 3 bases, J lost 3 bases, and 5 bases stayed unmatched. This CDR3 is 14 amino acids long.

The chain recombines TRBV6-2 or TRBV6-3 with TRBJ2-2; D possibly corresponds to TRBD1 (6 bases). The ends were cut back, 0 bases at V and 4 bases at J, with 15 bases in the middle. From germline, CDR1 is MNHEY and CDR2 SVGEGT. This CDR3 is built from 17 residues. CDR3 protein: CASSYSFGTTSTGELFF. Here the CDR3 DNA reads TGTGCCAGCAGTTACTCGTTTGGGACAACGAGCACCGGGGAGCTGTTTTTT.

The chain has TRBV9 and TRBJ2-1; 8 bases align to TRBD2. CDR1 is SGDLS, CDR2 YYNGEE, per germline. The CDR3 is 17 amino acids. The ends lost 4 bases at V and 1 base at J; junction bases unmatched: 10. The CDR3, as DNA: TGTGCCAGCAGCTCCAGAAGCGGGGGCCTGTCCTACAATGAGCAGTTCTTC. It codes for CASSSRSGGLSYNEQFF. Full variable domain (remainder filled in from reference TRBV9 and TRBJ2-1): DSGVTQTPKHLITATGQRVTLRCSPRSGDLSVYWYQQSLDQGLQFLIQYYNGEERAKGNILERFSAQQFPDLHSELNLSSLELGDSALYFCASSSRSGGLSYNEQFFGPGTRLTVL.

The V call is TRBV7-3, the J call TRBJ2-2; D is perhaps TRBD1 (5 bases). The germline CDR1 and CDR2 sequences are SGHTA and FQGTGA. Trimming shortened V by 5 bases and J by 3 bases, and 10 bases separated the two germline ends. This CDR3 comprises 14 residues. CDR3 residues: CASSRDSYTGELFF. The CDR3 region has the DNA TGTGCCAGCAGCCGTGACAGCTACACCGGGGAGCTGTTTTTT.

The chain joins TRBV11-2 to TRBJ2-7; the match to TRBD1 covers 9 bases. The CDR3 length is 17 residues. J was trimmed by 2 bases and V by 2 bases; bases with no gene match: 10. Per the germline V gene, CDR1 is SGHAT and CDR2 is FQNNGV. In nucleotides, the CDR3 is TGTGCCAGCAGCTTAAAGGAGACAGGGGGATTCCCCTACGAGCAGTACTTC. It codes for CASSLKETGGFPYEQYF.

As concerns this clone: At the DNA level, this CDR3 is encoded by other sequences in the same sample as well. This sequence joins TRBV18 and TRBJ1-3; 10 positions match TRBD1. J lost 3 bases, V lost 3 bases, and 5 bases had no gene match. Germline values: CDR1 KGHSH, CDR2 LQKENI. This CDR3 region has 16 residues. The CDR3 sequence: CASSPGQGVYGNTIYF. The CDR3 DNA reads TGTGCCAGCTCACCCGGACAGGGGGTGTATGGAAACACCATATATTTT.